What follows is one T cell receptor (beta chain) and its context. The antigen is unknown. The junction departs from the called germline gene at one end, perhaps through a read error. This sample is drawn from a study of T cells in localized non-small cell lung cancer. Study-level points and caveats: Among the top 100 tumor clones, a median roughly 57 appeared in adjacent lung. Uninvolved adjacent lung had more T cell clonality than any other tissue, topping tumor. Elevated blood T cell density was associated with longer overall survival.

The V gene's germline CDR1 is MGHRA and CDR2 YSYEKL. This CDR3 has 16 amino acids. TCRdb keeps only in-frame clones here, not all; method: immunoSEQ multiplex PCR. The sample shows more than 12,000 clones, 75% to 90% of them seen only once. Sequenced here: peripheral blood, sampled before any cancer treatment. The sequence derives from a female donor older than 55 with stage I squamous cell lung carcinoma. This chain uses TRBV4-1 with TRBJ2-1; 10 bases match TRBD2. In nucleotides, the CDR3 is TGTGCCAGCAGCCAAGGAGAACTAGCGGGGTACAATGAGCAGTTCTTC. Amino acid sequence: CASSQGELAGYNEQFF.